This paragraph covers one TCR beta chain sequence. Antigen: not known. The sample is drawn from a study of cytomegalovirus exposure and HLA in healthy donors. Findings and caveats of the study: Most TCR sequences showed up rarely, but some public TCRs showed up in many donors. Cytomegalovirus status was reportedly diagnosed by the classifier with high sensitivity and specificity. Accurate HLA-A and HLA-B prediction from TCR beta sequences was reported for most subjects. The study put around 180 TCR beta chains on its list as cytomegalovirus-associated.

Primers for the PCR totalled 60 Vbeta and 13 Jbeta. Assay used: immunoSEQ multiplex PCR; TCRdb lists only in-frame clones, some missing. The sample records over 200,000 clones, roughly four fifths being singletons. CDR1 and CDR2 (germline): MNHNS, SASEGT. V lost 4 bases and J lost 0, with 5 bases in between. The CDR3 covers 13 residues. The TCR sequence derives from a woman between 35 and 50 years old in good health and CMV-seronegative. This chain uses TRBV6-1 with TRBJ2-3; D call uncertain. Sequences were obtained from PBMCs. CDR3 in amino acids: CASSGASTDTQYF. The CDR3 nucleotides are TGTGCCAGCAGTGGGGCCAGCACAGATACGCAGTATTTT.